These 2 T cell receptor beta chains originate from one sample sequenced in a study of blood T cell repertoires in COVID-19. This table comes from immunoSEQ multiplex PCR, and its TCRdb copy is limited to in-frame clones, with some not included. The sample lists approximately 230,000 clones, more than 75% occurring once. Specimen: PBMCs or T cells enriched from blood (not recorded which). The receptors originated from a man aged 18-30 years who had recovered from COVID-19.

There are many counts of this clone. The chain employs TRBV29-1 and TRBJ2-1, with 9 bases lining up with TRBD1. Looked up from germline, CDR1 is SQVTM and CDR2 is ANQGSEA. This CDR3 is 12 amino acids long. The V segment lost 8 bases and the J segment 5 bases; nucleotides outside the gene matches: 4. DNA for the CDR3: TGCAGCCCACGGACAGGGGACAATGAGCAGTTCTTC. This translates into CSPRTGDNEQFF.

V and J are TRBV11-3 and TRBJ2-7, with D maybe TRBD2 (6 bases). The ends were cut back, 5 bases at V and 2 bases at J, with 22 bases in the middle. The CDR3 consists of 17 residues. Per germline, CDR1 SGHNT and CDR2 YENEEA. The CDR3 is CASSLEVGGNPAYEQYF. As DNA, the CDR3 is TGTGCCAGCAGCCTCGAAGTGGGCGGGAACCCGGCCTACGAGCAGTACTTC.